These 3 T cell receptor beta chains came from one sample sequenced in a study of tumor and adjacent non-tumor tissue in lung cancer. A modified ARM-PCR protocol with three rounds of nested PCR amplified TCRbeta. Each CDR3 protein gets one entry after TCRdb re-called the multiplex PCR reads with MiXCR. Seen here are 120,000 to 150,000 distinct CDR3 sequences, roughly 70% observed once, and the top ten hold around a sixth. RNA was extracted from bulk tissue without any cell sorting. The sample comprised lung tumor tissue. The source is a man in his fifties or sixties with small cell lung cancer.

Remarks on this clonotype: In this CDR3 the conserved last residue, phenylalanine or tryptophan, is missing, so a read error is likely. The rearrangement links TRBV4-2 to TRBJ2-3; the match to TRBD2 covers 15 bases. Germline CDR1 and CDR2: LGHNA and YNFKEQ. The CDR3 totals 17 residues. The V segment lost 6 bases and the J segment 5 bases; nucleotides outside the gene matches: 9. The DNA of the CDR3 is TGTGCCAGCAGTCAGGAGGGACTAGCGGGAGGAGGAGATACGCAGTATTAT. Translated: CASSQEGLAGGGDTQYY.

This rearrangement joins TRBV18 to TRBJ1-6, with no clear D. V lost 4 bases and J 3 bases, leaving 13 bases between the germline ends. The germline V gene encodes CDR1 KGHSH and CDR2 LQKENI. This CDR3 contains 16 residues. The CDR3 region has the DNA TGTGCCAGCTCACGGAGCCAGGTGAACTATAATTCACCCCTCCACTTT. This sequence encodes CASSRSQVNYNSPLHF.

This clonotype was seen once. The rearrangement joins TRBV29-1 to TRBJ2-5; no definite D call. CDR1 is SQVTM and CDR2 is ANQGSEA in the germline V gene. This CDR3 comprises 13 residues. The V end lost 7 bases, the J end lost 12 bases, and 24 bases lay between the germline ends. Here the CDR3 DNA reads TGCAGCGGGTTCATTAACGGTAAAGAGAACAAGTACTTC. Residues: CSGFINGKENKYF.